This T cell receptor beta chain derives from a study of CD8+ T cells in alopecia areata. Study-wide points: Many expanded lesional clones stayed in scalp and blood while on tofacitinib.

Treatment denoted: oral pan-JAK inhibitor, 5-10 mg twice daily. V lost 3 bases, J lost 1 base, and 15 bases lay in between. The CDR3 has 15 amino acids. CDR1 is SQVTM, CDR2 ANQGSEA, per germline. Following extraction, RNA underwent reverse transcription to cDNA, which served as the sequencing template. Sequenced by immunoSEQ multiplex PCR; TCRdb stores in-frame clones only, minus some. Among under 95,000 clones listed, about three quarters were seen once. As regards this clone: The antigen is not known. The sample has other DNA sequences that encode this CDR3 too.

The specimen was CD8+ T cells sorted from blood, collected at approximately week 45, from a patient treated with tofacitinib. The sequence derives from a human donor with alopecia areata. The chain joins TRBV29-1 to TRBJ1-1; the D gene is possibly TRBD1 (5 bases). The chain's CDR3 is CSVERRGIGNTEAFF. CDR3 DNA: TGCAGCGTTGAGCGGCGGGGGATAGGGAACACTGAAGCTTTCTTT.